This T cell receptor beta chain was found in a study of T cells after posttransplantation cyclophosphamide. Study results and caveats: Tissue-infiltrating T cells from skin or gut overlapped little with blood T cells. Donor-recipient repertoire similarity was low at 1-2 months, rising over year one. TRB clonality was highly associated with recipient CMV seropositivity and reactivation.

In the case of this clone: What it recognizes is unknown.

Produced via immunoSEQ multiplex PCR; TCRdb's table is partial and in-frame only. The sample has around 4,900 clones; over 75% are singletons. Germline values: CDR1 MNHNY, CDR2 SVGAGI (reference sequence). V dropped 2 bases and J dropped 6 bases, with 8 bases sitting between them. The CDR3 is 13 amino acids. Sampled 1 year posttransplant, controls received myeloablative marrow transplants, methotrexate and a calcineurin inhibitor. This chain links TRBV6-6 with TRBJ1-5; D unresolved. This sequence originates from a male patient between 35 and 55 years old who received an allogeneic stem cell transplant from an unrelated donor, was CMV-positive, and had chronic GVHD only. Some of the T cells might come from the graft donor. This specimen consisted of PBMCs, obtained after an allogeneic stem cell transplant with a calcineurin inhibitor and methotrexate. Here the CDR3 DNA reads TGTGCCAGCAGTTACACGGGAATTCAGCCCCAGCATTTT. Amino acid sequence: CASSYTGIQPQHF.